This T cell receptor (beta chain) stems from a study of blood T cell repertoires in COVID-19. Overall study: Italy, Spain and the United States were the sources of the convalescent and acute COVID-19 samples. From T cells, B-cell-depleted T cells, or PBMCs came the material, which was cDNA or gDNA.

Germline CDR1 is SQVTM and CDR2 is ANQGSEA. The CDR3 length is 14 residues. Trimming removed 3 bases at V and 2 bases at J, with 13 bases between. Original analysis: Reference gene primer amplification in the assay estimated nucleated cell counts. Some clones are missing from TCRdb's copy, which holds only in-frame ones; the method was immunoSEQ multiplex PCR. V and J calls plus clone size are reproduced from that table; the DNA served to infer D and trimming. The data hold a few hundred thousand clones, with 80% to 90% observed a single time. The sequence derives from a man aged 30-40 years who had recovered from COVID-19. The sample taken for sequencing was PBMCs or T cells enriched from blood (not recorded which). The chain employs TRBV29-1 and TRBJ1-1; D might be TRBD1 (6 bases). The CDR3 loop is CSVDKETGNTEAFF. The DNA of the CDR3 is TGCAGCGTTGATAAAGAGACAGGTAACACTGAAGCTTTCTTT. Complete variable domain (other parts from reference TRBV29-1 and TRBJ1-1): SAVISQKPSRDICQRGTSLTIQCQVDSQVTMMFWYRQQPGQSLTLIATANQGSEATYESGFVIDKFPISRPNLTFSTLTVSNMSPEDSSIYLCSVDKETGNTEAFFGQGTRLTVV.